This T cell receptor beta chain was recorded in a study of blood T cell repertoires in COVID-19. Study-wide background: Samples came from the United States, Italy and Spain, spanning acute and convalescent COVID-19. Nucleic acid was either cDNA or gDNA, and it came from T cells, B-cell-depleted T cells, or PBMCs.

Germline CDR1 and CDR2: SGHAT and FQNNGV. This CDR3 has 14 residues. Trimming took 6 bases from V and 5 from J, leaving 17 bases between them. Original processing notes: For nucleated cells, counts were estimated from reference gene primer amplification. Repertoires were generated with immunoSEQ multiplex PCR, while TCRdb's copy carries only in-frame clones and drops some. The V and J calls and clone size were taken over from that table, and D and trimming were inferred from the DNA. Of 150,000 to 200,000 clones listed, 70% to 90% are singletons. Patients from Seattle were sampled longitudinally, starting during active infection.

This TCR derives from an elderly woman with COVID-19, enrolled during active disease. Sequenced: peripheral blood. This sequence joins TRBV11-2 and TRBJ2-7, with TRBD2 as a possible D gene (6 bases). The CDR3 is CASRMGSGIDEQYF. DNA of the CDR3: TGTGCCAGCAGAATGGGTAGCGGAATTGACGAGCAGTACTTC.